A single sample is the source of the 5 T cell receptor beta chains below, sequenced in a study of blood T cell repertoires in COVID-19 (dated by TCRdb to the early 2020s). The library was prepared using the immunoSEQ multiplex PCR assay. TCRdb re-hosts the immuneACCESS table, in-frame sequences only. Its copies lack some clones; in the studies checked, an unresolved V gene accounts for under half of them, and the cause for the rest is not known. This sample holds hundreds of thousands of clones; 80% to 90% were observed only once. Of the sample, less than 2% is held by the ten largest clones. The sample consisted of PBMCs or T cells enriched from blood (not recorded which). These receptors all stem from a man in his forties or fifties who had recovered from COVID-19.

The chain recombines TRBV27 with TRBJ1-2, with D maybe TRBD1 (5 bases). CDR1 is MNHEY and CDR2 is SMNVEV in the germline V gene (reference sequence). V shed 1 base and J shed 5 bases, with 11 bases lying between them. The CDR3 totals 14 residues. This chain's CDR3 is CASSLYPGRYGYTF. CDR3 coding DNA: TGTGCCAGCAGTTTATATCCAGGGCGGTATGGCTACACCTTC.

The chain recombines TRBV24-1 with TRBJ1-2, with D perhaps TRBD1 (6 bases). Germline V gene data show CDR1 as KGHDR and CDR2 as SFDVKD. The CDR3 runs 14 residues. DNA for the CDR3: TGTGCGATCAGCGAGGGGGACGGGGCTGATGGCTACACCTTC. It codes for CAISEGDGADGYTF.

The genes are TRBV5-4 and TRBJ1-1; no clear D. Germline values: CDR1 SGHNT, CDR2 YYREEE (reference sequence). Trimming pared 0 bases from V and 2 bases from J, leaving 5 bases between. The CDR3 covers 13 residues. The CDR3 bases are TGTGCCAGCAGCTTGGCACTCAACACTGAAGCTTTCTTT. It encodes CASSLALNTEAFF.

V gene TRBV27 combines with J gene TRBJ2-2; maybe TRBD1 (5 bases). The CDR3 consists of 14 residues. Trimming cost V 2 bases and J 4 bases, with 8 bases left between them. Germline CDR1 MNHEY, CDR2 SMNVEV (reference sequence). For the CDR3, the DNA is TGTGCCAGCAGTTTAAGCAGGGCCACCGGGGAGCTGTTTTTT. Amino acid sequence: CASSLSRATGELFF.

The chain employs TRBV6-1 and TRBJ1-3; 9 nucleotides align to TRBD1. Germline loops: CDR1 MNHNS, CDR2 SASEGT. This CDR3 comprises 17 residues. V shed 4 bases, J shed 4 bases, and the junction held 11 bases outside the gene matches. CDR3: CASSGFRDRVFGNTIYF. In nucleotides, the CDR3 is TGTGCCAGCAGTGGCTTTAGGGACAGGGTCTTCGGAAACACCATATATTTT.